Listed below are T cell receptor beta chains from one sample, sequenced in a study of blood T cell repertoires in COVID-19. The repertoire was sequenced with immunoSEQ multiplex PCR; TCRdb's copy has only in-frame clones and lacks some. The sample consists of 150,000 to 200,000 clones, around 77% of them appearing once. Input material: peripheral blood. The receptors come from a man between 65 and 79 years old with active or convalescent COVID-19. CDR3s include the opening cysteine and the closing phenylalanine or tryptophan. D genes are given only for firm matches. For some rows the clone size is stated as once, few or many, or as a class when expanded; others skip it.

.,TRBV27,TRBJ1-1,.,TGTGCCAGCGGGCGAGGGCGTGGCACTGAAGCTTTCTTT,CASGRGRGTEAFF
TRBD2,TRBV2,TRBJ2-1,.,TGTGCCAGCAGGACTAGCGGGGGGCCCCTATACAATGAGCAGTTCTTC,CASRTSGGPLYNEQFF
.,TRBV12-3/TRBV12-4,TRBJ2-1,.,TGTGCCAGCATCCCCCGGGATAGCGCTGAGCAGTTCTTC,CASIPRDSAEQFF
TRBD1,TRBV5-4,TRBJ1-2,.,TGTGCCAGCAGCTTCCGTGGTTTGTCTACAGGGGGCTCAGGGGGCTACACCTTC,CASSFRGLSTGGSGGYTF
.,TRBV7-2,TRBJ2-1,.,TGTGCCAGCAGCTTGTCAACCATGCGGGGGCGCTTCAATGAGCAGTTCTTC,CASSLSTMRGRFNEQFF
.,TRBV3-1/TRBV3-2,TRBJ1-2,.,TGTGCCAGCAGCCAAGCCCCGTTCTATGGCTACACCTTC,CASSQAPFYGYTF
.,TRBV7-9,TRBJ1-1,.,TGTGCCAGCAGCCCCCCTGTCGGGACTGAAGCTTTCTTT,CASSPPVGTEAFF
TRBD2,TRBV5-1,TRBJ2-5,.,TGCGCCAGCAGCTTGGGTCCAGCGGGGTACCAAGAGACCCAGTACTTC,CASSLGPAGYQETQYF
.,TRBV5-6,TRBJ1-1,.,TGTGCCAGCAGCTTGGGAGGACAAAATCGGATAGGAGCTTTCTTT,CASSLGGQNRIGAFF
.,TRBV6-6,TRBJ1-2,.,TGTGCCAGCAGTCTCCAGGAGGGCCGTGGCTACACCTTC,CASSLQEGRGYTF
.,TRBV6-6,TRBJ2-7,.,TGTGCCAGCAGTGGCAGGGGTGGAGGCGCCTTCGAGCAGTACTTC,CASSGRGGGAFEQYF
.,TRBV6-1,TRBJ2-4,.,TGTGCCAGCAGTGATGCGCGAACCGGTACGAACATTCAGTACTTC,CASSDARTGTNIQYF
.,TRBV12-5,TRBJ1-5,.,TGTGCTAGTGGCCTAGGGGGTGGGCCCCAGCATTTT,CASGLGGGPQHF
.,TRBV18,TRBJ2-1,.,TGTGCCAGCTCACGACTAGGGACGGATGTCTGGAGTGAGCAGTTCTTC,CASSRLGTDVWSEQFF
.,TRBV30,TRBJ1-2,.,TGTGCCTGGAGTGTATCCGTTCTTGCAGATGGCTACACCTTC,CAWSVSVLADGYTF
.,TRBV6-6,TRBJ1-2,.,TGTGCCAGCAGTTCCCTTTCGGGGTCTGGCTACACCTTC,CASSSLSGSGYTF
.,TRBV9,TRBJ1-5,.,TGTGCCAGCAGCGTGGGAAACGACAGTGATCAGCCCCAGCATTTT,CASSVGNDSDQPQHF
.,TRBV9,TRBJ1-4,.,TGTGCCAGCAGCGTATCTTTGGAGATGGCTAATGAAAAACTGTTTTTT,CASSVSLEMANEKLFF
TRBD1,TRBV7-9,TRBJ1-2,.,TGTGCCAGCAGGCCAAACCTGGACAGGTTGGTTGGCTACACCTTC,CASRPNLDRLVGYTF
TRBD1,TRBV18,TRBJ1-1,.,TGTGCCAGCTCACCAAGCGGACAGGGGACTGAAGCTTTCTTT,CASSPSGQGTEAFF
.,TRBV2,TRBJ2-2,.,TGTGCCAGCAGTGAAAGGGCGGGCAGCTCGAACACCGGGGAGCTGTTTTTT,CASSERAGSSNTGELFF
.,TRBV28,TRBJ1-1,.,TGTGCCAGCAGTCCTCCCAACACTGAAGCTTTCTTT,CASSPPNTEAFF
.,TRBV5-1,TRBJ2-3,.,TGCGCCAGCAGCGAAGGACAACGCACAGATACGCAGTATTTT,CASSEGQRTDTQYF
.,TRBV5-6,TRBJ1-1,.,TGTGCCAGCAGCTTGTTCGGGTATCTTGAAGCTTTCTTT,CASSLFGYLEAFF
.,TRBV9,TRBJ1-5,.,TGTGCCAGCAGCTCCCACCCAGGGGGCAATCAGCCCCAGCATTTT,CASSSHPGGNQPQHF
TRBD1,TRBV7-8,TRBJ1-6,.,TGTGCCAGCAGCCCTCAACAGGGGGCGCTTTCACCCCTCCACTTT,CASSPQQGALSPLHF
TRBD2,TRBV11-2,TRBJ2-2,once,TGTGCCAGCAGCCCGCCCGGGCGGGGGGACACCGGGGAGCTGTTTTTT,CASSPPGRGDTGELFF
TRBD1,TRBV5-6,TRBJ1-4,.,TGTGCCAGCAGCTCAGCCAGGGGGTTTAATGAAAAACTGTTTTTT,CASSSARGFNEKLFF
.,TRBV24-1,TRBJ2-3,.,TGTGCCACCAGTGAGGGCCAGGTCCACACAGATACGCAGTATTTT,CATSEGQVHTDTQYF
TRBD1,TRBV19,TRBJ1-4,.,TGTGCCAGTAGTGTTACAGGGGGGAATGAAAAACTGTTTTTT,CASSVTGGNEKLFF
.,TRBV7-8,TRBJ2-7,.,TGTGCCAGCACCTTAACAGGGCCCTACGAGCAGTACTTC,CASTLTGPYEQYF
.,TRBV6-2/TRBV6-3,TRBJ1-2,few,TGTGCCAGCAGTACCGACAGTATTCGTGGTGGCTACACCTTC,CASSTDSIRGGYTF
.,TRBV5-1,TRBJ1-1,few,TGCGCCAGCAGCTTGACATATATGAACACTGAAGCTTTCTTT,CASSLTYMNTEAFF
.,TRBV19,TRBJ1-1,.,TGTGCCAGTAGTATAGGGCGGACAGCAACGAGCACTGAAGCTTTCTTT,CASSIGRTATSTEAFF
.,TRBV5-1,TRBJ1-1,.,TGCGCCAGCAGCTACCCCCGGGAGACGCCTGAAGCTTTCTTT,CASSYPRETPEAFF
.,TRBV6-5,TRBJ2-2,.,TGTGCCAGCAGTCGCGCGGAAACCGGGGAGCTGTTTTTT,CASSRAETGELFF
TRBD1,TRBV7-7,TRBJ2-7,.,TGTGCCAGCAGCCCCCGGACAGGGAGGAACGACGAGCAGTACTTC,CASSPRTGRNDEQYF
.,TRBV6-5,TRBJ1-5,.,TGTGCCAGCACCAACAGGGTGCCTCAGCCCCAGCATTTT,CASTNRVPQPQHF
.,TRBV3-1/TRBV3-2,TRBJ2-7,.,TGTGCCAGCAGCGATCATGGGGGGTCAAGCTCCTACGAGCAGTACTTC,CASSDHGGSSSYEQYF
.,TRBV5-1,TRBJ2-6,.,TGCGCCAGCAGCTTGGTCGGGTCGACTGGGGCCAACGTCCTGACTTTC,CASSLVGSTGANVLTF
.,TRBV5-1,TRBJ1-1,once,TGCGCCAGCAGCAGGGGAGGGGAGAACACTGAAGCTTTCTTT,CASSRGGENTEAFF